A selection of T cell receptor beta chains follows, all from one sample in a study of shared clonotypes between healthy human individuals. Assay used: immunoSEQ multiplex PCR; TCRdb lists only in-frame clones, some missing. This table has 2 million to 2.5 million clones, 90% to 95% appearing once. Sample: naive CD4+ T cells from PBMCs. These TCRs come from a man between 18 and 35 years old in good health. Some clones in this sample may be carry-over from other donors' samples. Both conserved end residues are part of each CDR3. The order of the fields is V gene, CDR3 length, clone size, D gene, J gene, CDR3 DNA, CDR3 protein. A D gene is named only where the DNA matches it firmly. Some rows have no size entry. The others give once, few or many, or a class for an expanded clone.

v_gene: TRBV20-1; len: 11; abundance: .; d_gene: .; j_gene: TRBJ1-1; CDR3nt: TGCAGTGCTGCTGGGAACACTGAAGCTTTCTTT; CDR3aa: CSAAGNTEAFF
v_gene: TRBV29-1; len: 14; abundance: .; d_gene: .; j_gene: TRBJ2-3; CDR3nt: TGCAGCGACGCCGGGACACGAGCCACAGATACGCAGTATTTT; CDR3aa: CSDAGTRATDTQYF
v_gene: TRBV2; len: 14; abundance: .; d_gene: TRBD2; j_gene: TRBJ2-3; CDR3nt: TGTGCCAGCAGTGAAGGACTAGCGGCAGATACGCAGTATTTT; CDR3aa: CASSEGLAADTQYF
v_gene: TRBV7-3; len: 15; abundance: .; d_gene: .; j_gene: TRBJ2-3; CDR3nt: TGTGCCAGCAGCTTAACCTCTTTAGGCACAGATACGCAGTATTTT; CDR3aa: CASSLTSLGTDTQYF
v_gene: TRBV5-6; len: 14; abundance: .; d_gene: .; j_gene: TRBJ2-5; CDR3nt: TGTGCCAGCACCCTGTTAACCCGACAAGAGACCCAGTACTTC; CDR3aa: CASTLLTRQETQYF
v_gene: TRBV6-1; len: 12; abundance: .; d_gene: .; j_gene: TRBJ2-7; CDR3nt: TGTGCCAGCAAGGAGACACCCTACGAGCAGTACTTC; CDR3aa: CASKETPYEQYF
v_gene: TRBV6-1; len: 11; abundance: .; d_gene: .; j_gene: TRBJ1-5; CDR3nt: TGTGCCAGCAGTGAACAGCTGCCCCAGCATTTT; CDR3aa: CASSEQLPQHF
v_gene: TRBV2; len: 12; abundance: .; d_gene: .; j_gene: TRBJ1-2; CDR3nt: TGTGCCAGCAGGGACAATGGCTATGGCTACACCTTC; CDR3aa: CASRDNGYGYTF
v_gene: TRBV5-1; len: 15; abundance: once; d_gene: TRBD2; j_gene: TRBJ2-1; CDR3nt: TGCGCCAGCAGCTTGGAACTAGCGGGGAACAATGAGCAGTTCTTC; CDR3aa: CASSLELAGNNEQFF
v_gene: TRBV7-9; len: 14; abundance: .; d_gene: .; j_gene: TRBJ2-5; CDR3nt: TGTGCCAGCAGTAGGGCCCAGGACGTGGAGACCCAGTACTTC; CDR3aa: CASSRAQDVETQYF
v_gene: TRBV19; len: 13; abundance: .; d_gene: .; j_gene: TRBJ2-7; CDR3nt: TGTGCCAGTAGTATCAAGCGGAGCCACGAGCAGTACTTC; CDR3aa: CASSIKRSHEQYF
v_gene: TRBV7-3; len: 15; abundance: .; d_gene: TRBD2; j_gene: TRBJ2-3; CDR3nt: TGTGCCAGCAGCTTAGGGCTAGCGGGAGACGATACGCAGTATTTT; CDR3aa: CASSLGLAGDDTQYF
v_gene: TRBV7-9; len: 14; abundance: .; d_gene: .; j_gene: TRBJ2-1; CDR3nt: TGTGCCAGCAGCTTAGCGGGAGGTTTCAATGAGCAGTTCTTC; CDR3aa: CASSLAGGFNEQFF
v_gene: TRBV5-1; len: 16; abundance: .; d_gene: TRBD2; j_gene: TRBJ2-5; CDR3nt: TGCGCCAGCAGCTCGGGGCCTAGCGGGAGGAGAGAGACCCAGTACTTC; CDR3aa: CASSSGPSGRRETQYF
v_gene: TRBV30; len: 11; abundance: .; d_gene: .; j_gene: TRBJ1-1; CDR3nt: TGTGCCTGGAGTTTTAACGCTGAAGCTTTCTTT; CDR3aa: CAWSFNAEAFF
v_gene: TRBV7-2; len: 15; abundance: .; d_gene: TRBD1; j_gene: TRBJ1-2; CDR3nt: TGTGCCAGCAGCTTAACGGGACAGGGGTCCTATGGCTACACCTTC; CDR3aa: CASSLTGQGSYGYTF
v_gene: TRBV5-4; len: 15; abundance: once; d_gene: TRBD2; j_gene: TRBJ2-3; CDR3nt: TGTGCCAGCAGCCTGGCGGGAGCTGGGACAGATACGCAGTATTTT; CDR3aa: CASSLAGAGTDTQYF
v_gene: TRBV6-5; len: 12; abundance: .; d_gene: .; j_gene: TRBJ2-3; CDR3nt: TGTGCCAGCAGTTACTCGACTGGTACGCAGTATTTT; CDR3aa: CASSYSTGTQYF
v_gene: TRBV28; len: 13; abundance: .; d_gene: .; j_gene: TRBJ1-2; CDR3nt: TGTGCCAGCACCCCGGGACGGCCCTATGGCTACACCTTC; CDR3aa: CASTPGRPYGYTF
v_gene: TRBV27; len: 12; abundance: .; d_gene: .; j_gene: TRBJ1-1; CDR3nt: TGTGCCAGCAGCCAACAGGGTACTGAAGCTTTCTTT; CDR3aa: CASSQQGTEAFF
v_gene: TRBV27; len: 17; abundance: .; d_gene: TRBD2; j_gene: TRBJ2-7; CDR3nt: TGTGCCAGCAGTTTGCGGGGGGTGGCAGATTCAGGGAACGAGCAGTACTTC; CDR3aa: CASSLRGVADSGNEQYF
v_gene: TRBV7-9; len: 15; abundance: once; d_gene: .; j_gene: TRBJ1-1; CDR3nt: TGTGCCAGCAGCTTAGCGGGACCTCTGCCGACTGAAGCTTTCTTT; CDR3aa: CASSLAGPLPTEAFF
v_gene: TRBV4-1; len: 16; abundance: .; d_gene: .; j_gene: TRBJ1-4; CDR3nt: TGCGCCAGCAGCCAAGGGACAATGATCACAGGGCTGAAACTGTTTTTT; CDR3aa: CASSQGTMITGLKLFF
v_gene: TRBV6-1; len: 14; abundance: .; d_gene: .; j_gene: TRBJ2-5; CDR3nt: TGTGCCAGCACCCGACAGGCCACGCAAGAGACCCAGTACTTC; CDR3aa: CASTRQATQETQYF
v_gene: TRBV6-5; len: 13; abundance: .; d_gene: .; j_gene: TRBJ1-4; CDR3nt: TGTGCCAGCAGTAGAGGGACTAATGAAAAACTGTTTTTT; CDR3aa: CASSRGTNEKLFF